Presented here are 32 T cell receptor beta chains from one specimen sequenced in a study of blood T cell repertoires in COVID-19. Sequenced by immunoSEQ multiplex PCR; TCRdb stores in-frame clones only, minus some. The repertoire has some 13,000 clones, 84% of them found once; the top ten carry 32%. The sequenced sample consisted of peripheral blood. The receptors come from a man aged 50 or older with active COVID-19.

V gene TRBV23-1 combines with J gene TRBJ2-3; 14 bases are shared with TRBD2. TRBV23-1 has ORF status, its function being uncertain. The CDR3 loop spans 23 amino acids. V lost 2 bases to trimming and J lost 2 bases; unmatched junction nucleotides: 21. CDR3 nucleotide sequence: TGCGCCAGCAGTCAAGTGGCCCGACCGGGACTAGCGGGAGTCCAAGGGATCACAGATACGCAGTATTTT. It yields the protein CASSQVARPGLAGVQGITDTQYF.

The chain carries TRBV2 and TRBJ2-1; 11 nucleotides align to TRBD1. CDR1 SNHLY and CDR2 FYNNEI come from the germline V gene. The CDR3 consists of 13 residues. V lost 8 bases and J lost 6; bases outside the gene matches: 3. CDR3 coding DNA: TGTGCCAGCCAGGGACAGGGGGTCAATGAGCAGTTCTTC. Protein product: CASQGQGVNEQFF. The entire variable domain, with the rest obtained from reference TRBV2 and TRBJ2-1, is as follows: EPEVTQTPSHQVTQMGQEVILRCVPISNHLYFYWYRQILGQKVEFLVSFYNNEISEKSEIFDDQFSVERPDGSNFTLKIRSTKLEDSAMYFCASQGQGVNEQFFGPGTRLTVL.

The V and J genes are TRBV9 and TRBJ2-7; 14 bases are shared with TRBD2. Looked up from germline, CDR1 is SGDLS and CDR2 is YYNGEE. There are 17 residues in the CDR3. The V gene end was trimmed by 4 bases and the J gene end by 4 bases; junction bases not matched to a gene: 10. The CDR3 DNA is TGTGCCAGCAGCTCTGGGACTAGCGGGAGTTCAACTTACGAGCAGTACTTC. It specifies CASSSGTSGSSTYEQYF.

The chain links TRBV7-9 to TRBJ2-7; the D gene is possibly TRBD1 (6 bases). This CDR3 region has 13 residues. Trimming left V 5 bases short and J 4 bases short, with 12 bases between. Germline V gene sequence: CDR1 SEHNR, CDR2 FQNEAQ (reference sequence). CDR3 region: CASSPDSRYEQYF. CDR3 DNA: TGTGCCAGCAGCCCGGACAGCCGGTACGAGCAGTACTTC.

As to this clone: The germline gene is not matched at one end of the junction; a read error may be the cause. J is TRBJ2-2 and V is TRBV9; D remains unclear. The CDR3 sequence is 15 residues long. In germline, CDR1 is SGDLS, CDR2 YYNGEE. DNA of the CDR3: TGTGCCAGCAGCGCAGGTGGTTCGAAAACCGGGGAGCTGTTTTTT. It encodes CASSAGGSKTGELFF.

This chain uses TRBV28 with TRBJ2-7, with D tentatively TRBD2 (6 bases). Trimming took off 2 bases at V and 6 bases at J, with 17 bases between the two ends. The CDR3 is 15 amino acids. Germline CDR1 is MDHEN and CDR2 is SYDVKM. In DNA, the CDR3 is TGTGCCAGCAGTTTACCCGAGTGGGGGGAAGGCGAGCAGTACTTC. It encodes CASSLPEWGEGEQYF.

This chain connects TRBV6-9 to TRBJ1-1, with D possibly matching TRBD1 (6 bases). The CDR3 is 13 residues long. The germline gives CDR1 MNHGY, CDR2 SVAAGI. The V gene lost 4 bases and the J gene lost 5 bases, with 11 bases spanning the gap. DNA of the CDR3: TGTGCCAGCAGTTCAGGGGCGAGGACTGAAGCTTTCTTT. This sequence encodes CASSSGARTEAFF.

In its sample, this clone was seen once. CDR3 in amino acids: CASSFTSGSNEQFF. CDR3 DNA: TGTGCCAGCAGTTTTACTAGCGGGAGTAATGAGCAGTTCTTC. This rearrangement joins TRBV27 to TRBJ2-1; 11 bases are a match to TRBD2. The CDR3 sequence is 14 residues long. J gave up 7 bases and V 3 bases, and 2 bases lay outside the gene matches. Germline CDR1 and CDR2: MNHEY and SMNVEV (reference sequence).

V and J are TRBV3-1 (or the pseudogene TRBV3-2) and TRBJ1-3; TRBD1 might be the D (5 bases). V was shortened by 3 bases and J by 4 bases, with 7 bases between the two germline ends. The CDR3 covers 13 residues. Germline CDR1 LGHDT, CDR2 YNNKEL (reference sequence). For the CDR3, the DNA is TGTGCCAGCAGCCAGAGGACAGGAAACACCATATATTTT. This sequence encodes CASSQRTGNTIYF.

The chain employs TRBV4-1 and TRBJ1-1, with D unresolved. The V and J ends lost 6 bases and 5 bases respectively, with 19 bases between them. CDR1 MGHRA and CDR2 YSYEKL come from the germline V gene. The CDR3 spans 15 residues. The CDR3 reads CASRPFSQPGTEAFF. DNA of the CDR3: TGCGCCAGCAGACCTTTTTCCCAACCGGGAACTGAAGCTTTCTTT.

The V call is TRBV6-4, the J call TRBJ2-1; TRBD2 agrees at 10 bases. The length of the CDR3 is 16 residues. CDR1 and CDR2 from the germline V gene are MRHNA and SNTAGT. The trim removed 9 bases at V and 9 bases at J, leaving 17 bases unmatched. In DNA, the CDR3 is TGTGCCAGGACCCAACGGACTAGCGGTTTTTCCTTTGAGCAGTTCTTC. This encodes CARTQRTSGFSFEQFF.

In its sample, this clone was seen a few times. This sequence joins TRBV28 and TRBJ2-1; 10 nucleotides agree with TRBD2. J was trimmed by 6 bases and V by 5 bases; bases with no gene match: 7. Germline V gives CDR1 MDHEN, CDR2 SYDVKM. This CDR3 has 15 amino acids. The CDR3 here is CASSLLAGASNEQFF. CDR3 coding DNA: TGTGCCAGCAGTCTCCTAGCGGGAGCGAGCAATGAGCAGTTCTTC.

This clone showed up just a few times. V and J are TRBV2 and TRBJ2-1; 7 bases are a match to TRBD2. The CDR3 runs 15 residues. The V segment lost 6 bases and the J segment 0 bases; nucleotides outside the gene matches: 5. Germline V gene lookup returns CDR1 SNHLY and CDR2 FYNNEI. CDR3 loop: CASRLGGSSYNEQFF. The CDR3 DNA follows: TGTGCCAGCAGGTTGGGGGGGTCCTCCTACAATGAGCAGTTCTTC.

The chain joins TRBV7-6 to TRBJ1-2; D ambiguous. Per the germline V gene, CDR1 is SGHVS and CDR2 is FNYEAQ. Trimming took 1 base from V and 4 from J, leaving 10 bases between them. The CDR3 consists of 14 residues. For the CDR3, the DNA is TGTGCCAGCAGCTTAGAACCACTAACCTATGGCTACACCTTC. This sequence encodes CASSLEPLTYGYTF.

The chain recombines TRBV5-1 with TRBJ2-4, with 10 bases fitting TRBD2. Germline CDR1 and CDR2: SGHRS and YFSETQ. CDR3 length: 15 residues. V lost 2 bases to trimming and J lost 7 bases; unmatched junction nucleotides: 6. This CDR3 reads CASSLGSGRTNIQYF. Here the CDR3 DNA reads TGCGCCAGCAGCTTAGGTAGCGGGAGGACCAACATTCAGTACTTC.

The J gene is TRBJ2-2, the V gene TRBV19; 10 positions agree with TRBD2. Germline V gives CDR1 LNHDA, CDR2 SQIVND (reference sequence). V gave up 10 bases and J gave up 2 bases; unmatched junction bases: 16. The length of the CDR3 is 18 residues. CDR3 protein: CATYRPSGSLDNTGELFF. The CDR3 nucleotides are TGTGCCACTTACCGCCCTAGCGGGAGTTTGGATAACACCGGGGAGCTGTTTTTT.

J is TRBJ2-1 and V is TRBV9; D may be TRBD2 (6 bases). The CDR3 loop spans 18 amino acids. V gave up 0 bases and J gave up 5 bases, with 21 bases separating them. Germline CDR1 is SGDLS and CDR2 is YYNGEE. CDR3 region: CASSVEIVVAGPNNEQFF. The CDR3 nucleotides are TGTGCCAGCAGCGTAGAGATCGTGGTGGCGGGGCCGAACAATGAGCAGTTCTTC.

The chain links TRBV7-9 to TRBJ2-7, with 8 nucleotides matching TRBD2. The J segment lost 0 bases and the V segment lost 4 bases, leaving 5 bases of the junction unmatched. CDR1 is SEHNR, CDR2 FQNEAQ, per germline (reference sequence). This CDR3 has 15 amino acids. CDR3 nucleotides: TGTGCCAGCAGCTCCTTAGCGGGGCGCTCCTACGAGCAGTACTTC. Its protein is CASSSLAGRSYEQYF.

This sequence joins TRBV2 and TRBJ2-1, with TRBD2 identical over 9 bases. The CDR3 consists of 14 residues. V lost 6 bases, J lost 2 bases, and 2 bases stayed unmatched. CDR1 is SNHLY and CDR2 is FYNNEI in the germline V gene. CDR3 sequence reads: CASRREGTYNEQFF. DNA of the CDR3: TGTGCCAGCAGGCGGGAGGGGACCTACAATGAGCAGTTCTTC.

This chain uses TRBV2 with TRBJ2-7; 9 bases are shared with TRBD1. J was trimmed by 7 bases and V by 8 bases; bases with no gene match: 12. The CDR3 totals 14 residues. The germline CDR1 and CDR2 sequences are SNHLY and FYNNEI. The CDR3 nucleotides are TGTGCCAGCGGAGGGGGACAGGGAGCCTGGGAGCAGTACTTC. This gives the protein CASGGGQGAWEQYF. Looking up the rest from reference TRBV2 and TRBJ2-7 gives the full variable domain: EPEVTQTPSHQVTQMGQEVILRCVPISNHLYFYWYRQILGQKVEFLVSFYNNEISEKSEIFDDQFSVERPDGSNFTLKIRSTKLEDSAMYFCASGGGQGAWEQYFGPGTRLTVT.

The gene calls are TRBV5-4 and TRBJ1-3; TRBD1 might be the D (5 bases). CDR1 and CDR2 (germline): SGHNT, YYREEE (reference sequence). V lost 4 bases, J lost 4 bases, and 15 bases lay in between. This CDR3 is 15 amino acids long. CDR3 amino acids: CASSRFQGPGNTIYF. As DNA, the CDR3 is TGTGCCAGCAGCCGATTTCAGGGCCCCGGAAACACCATATATTTT.

The genes are TRBV27 and TRBJ1-2, with a weak D call TRBD1 (6 bases). Trimming stripped 4 bases from V and 6 bases from J, with 9 bases between. This CDR3 is built from 12 residues. Germline CDR1 and CDR2: MNHEY and SMNVEV (reference sequence). Here the CDR3 DNA reads TGTGCCAGCAGTTCCTCAGGGGATGGCTACACCTTC. Protein sequence: CASSSSGDGYTF.

In regard to this clone: Other DNA variants within this sample encode the same CDR3. The rearrangement uses TRBV15 and TRBJ1-3, with unresolved D. V was clipped by 0 bases and J by 4 bases, with 4 bases between them. The CDR3 covers 13 residues. Looked up from germline, CDR1 is LNHNV and CDR2 is YYDKDF (reference sequence). CDR3 coding DNA: TGTGCCACCAGCAGAGATCTGGGAAACACCATATATTTT. Residues: CATSRDLGNTIYF.

A single count supports this clone. V and J are TRBV29-1 and TRBJ1-2; 8 bases are a match to TRBD1. This CDR3 has 15 residues. From germline, CDR1 is SQVTM and CDR2 ANQGSEA. The V segment lost 2 bases and the J segment 1 base; nucleotides outside the gene matches: 6. Here the CDR3 reads CSVEIGTGVNYGYTF. CDR3 nucleotides: TGCAGCGTTGAAATCGGGACAGGCGTTAACTATGGCTACACCTTC.

The sample holds a few counts of this clone. The DNA of the CDR3 is TGTGCCAGCAGTTCACAAACCGGGACTATATACGAGCAGTACTTC. This sequence encodes CASSSQTGTIYEQYF. The J gene is TRBJ2-7, the V gene TRBV27; TRBD2 matches 7 bases. The CDR3 loop spans 15 amino acids. From germline, CDR1 is MNHEY and CDR2 SMNVEV (reference sequence). The V gene end was trimmed by 4 bases and the J gene end by 4 bases; junction bases not matched to a gene: 10.

The rearrangement uses TRBV7-8 and TRBJ2-1; 12 nucleotides match TRBD1. The CDR3 is 16 residues long. V lost 1 base and J lost 9; bases outside the gene matches: 7. Germline CDR1 and CDR2: SGHVS and FQNEAQ. This CDR3 reads CASSLEGDRGRAEQFF. The CDR3 region has the DNA TGTGCCAGCAGCTTAGAGGGGGACAGGGGGCGCGCTGAGCAGTTCTTC. The full variable domain, completed using reference TRBV7-8 and TRBJ2-1, is GAGVSQSPRYKVAKRGQDVALRCDPISGHVSLFWYQQALGQGPEFLTYFQNEAQLDKSGLPSDRFFAERPEGSVSTLKIQRTQQEDSAVYLCASSLEGDRGRAEQFFGPGTRLTVL.

Regarding this clone: The junction departs from the called germline gene at one end, perhaps through a read error. The V gene is TRBV6-5, the J gene TRBJ2-7, with 7 bases lining up with TRBD1. CDR3 length equals 15 residues. Germline CDR1 is MNHEY and CDR2 is SVGAGI. The DNA of the CDR3 is TGTGCCAGCAGTCGCCTTACAGGGGTGAATTACGATCAGTACTTC. Translated: CASSRLTGVNYDQYF.

This chain uses TRBV7-9 with TRBJ2-7, with TRBD1 matching 9 bases. With 6 bases clipped from V and 4 bases from J, the junction kept 13 bases outside the gene matches. Germline-derived CDR1 and CDR2 are SEHNR and FQNEAQ (reference sequence). This CDR3 is 16 amino acids long. The CDR3, as DNA: TGTGCCAGCAGTGGAACTCCCGGGACAGGGTTGTACGAGCAGTACTTC. Residues: CASSGTPGTGLYEQYF.

J is TRBJ1-6 and V is TRBV7-8; possibly TRBD1 for D (5 bases). The CDR3 loop spans 19 amino acids. The germline V gene has CDR1 SGHVS and CDR2 FQNEAQ. V shed 5 bases and J shed 0 bases, with 20 bases lying between them. The CDR3: CASSTRVDTTSSYNSPLHF. In DNA, the CDR3 is TGTGCCAGCAGCACCAGGGTGGACACTACAAGCTCCTATAATTCACCCCTCCACTTT.

This clone has a single count. This chain connects TRBV28 to TRBJ2-5, with 7 bases identical to TRBD2. Losses at the gene ends were 6 bases for V and 4 bases for J; bases not matched to a gene: 8. This CDR3 region has 14 residues. Germline CDR1 reads MDHEN; CDR2 reads SYDVKM. CDR3 protein: CASRPTSARETQYF. CDR3 DNA: TGTGCCAGCAGACCCACTAGCGCAAGAGAGACCCAGTACTTC. The whole variable domain, remainder taken from reference TRBV28 and TRBJ2-5, is DVKVTQSSRYLVKRTGEKVFLECVQDMDHENMFWYRQDPGLGLRLIYFSYDVKMKEKGDIPEGYSVSREKKERFSLILESASTNQTSMYLCASRPTSARETQYFGPGTRLLVL.

The V call is TRBV28, the J call TRBJ2-7, with D hard to call. Per the germline V gene, CDR1 is MDHEN and CDR2 is SYDVKM. Trimming removed 4 bases at V and 1 base at J, with 2 bases between. The CDR3 sequence is 11 residues long. CDR3 sequence: CASSSSYEQYF. The CDR3 DNA follows: TGTGCCAGCAGTTCATCCTACGAGCAGTACTTC.

This clone was observed a few times. This sample includes further DNA sequences coding for the same CDR3. CDR3 loop: CASSPTSEDTQYF. For the CDR3, the DNA is TGTGCCAGCAGTCCCACGAGCGAAGATACGCAGTATTTT. The chain is built from TRBV27 and TRBJ2-3; D uncertain. Germline V gene sequence: CDR1 MNHEY, CDR2 SMNVEV (reference sequence). Deletions cut 5 bases from V and 5 bases from J, with 11 bases between. The CDR3 covers 13 residues.